One sample yielded the 8 T cell receptor beta chains listed below, sequenced in a study of beta chain features in type 1 diabetes. The isolated RNA, all of it, was reverse transcribed, so expressed TCRB transcripts were what got sequenced. The protocol was immunoSEQ multiplex PCR, while the TCRdb copy is restricted to in-frame clones and leaves out a portion. This sample has around 310,000 clones, with 11% found just once. Sequencing was performed on naive CD4+ T cells from blood. The receptors were sampled from a woman in her 30s in good health.

CDR3: CASRTGYEKLFF. The CDR3 DNA reads as TGTGCCAGCAGGACAGGTTATGAAAAACTGTTTTTT. This chain uses TRBV2 with TRBJ1-4; D possibly corresponds to TRBD1 (6 bases). Trimming stripped 6 bases from V and 6 bases from J, with 8 bases between. The CDR3 extends over 12 amino acids. The germline CDR1 and CDR2 sequences are SNHLY and FYNNEI. Drawing the rest from reference TRBV2 and TRBJ1-4, the complete variable domain is EPEVTQTPSHQVTQMGQEVILRCVPISNHLYFYWYRQILGQKVEFLVSFYNNEISEKSEIFDDQFSVERPDGSNFTLKIRSTKLEDSAMYFCASRTGYEKLFFGSGTQLSVL.

J is TRBJ1-1 and V is TRBV30; 7 bases agree with TRBD1. Looked up from germline, CDR1 is GTSNPN and CDR2 is SVGIG (reference sequence). The CDR3 runs to 13 residues. J gave up 5 bases and V 7 bases, and 10 bases lay outside the gene matches. DNA of the CDR3: TGTGCCTTAGAGAGCACAGGGGAAACTGAAGCTTTCTTT. Its protein product is CALESTGETEAFF.

This clone was picked up a small number of times. This chain connects TRBV5-4 to TRBJ2-1; TRBD2 might be the D (6 bases). Per germline, CDR1 SGHNT and CDR2 YYREEE (reference sequence). Trimming removed 4 bases at V and 4 bases at J, with 15 bases between. The CDR3 runs 15 residues. This chain's CDR3 is CASSPVASEYNEQFF. CDR3 in DNA: TGTGCCAGCAGCCCGGTGGCTAGCGAGTACAATGAGCAGTTCTTC.

A few counts support this clone. The chain has TRBV6-1 and TRBJ1-3, with D uncertain. Germline V lookup: CDR1 MNHNS, CDR2 SASEGT. This CDR3 comprises 15 residues. Trimming took off 4 bases at V and 2 bases at J, with 12 bases between the two ends. CDR3 residues: CASSARRRTGNTIYF. The CDR3 DNA reads as TGTGCCAGCAGTGCTCGGCGGAGAACTGGAAACACCATATATTTT.

This chain links TRBV11-2 with TRBJ2-5; TRBD2 matches 8 bases. V was clipped by 4 bases and J by 2 bases; unmatched bases: 15. Germline V lookup: CDR1 SGHAT, CDR2 FQNNGV. The CDR3 extends over 18 amino acids. This chain's CDR3 is CASSSRGGRAGTQETQYF. CDR3 coding DNA: TGTGCCAGCAGCTCCCGGGGGGGCCGGGCCGGAACACAAGAGACCCAGTACTTC.

J is TRBJ2-7 and V is TRBV6-5, with 8 bases lining up with TRBD1. The J segment lost 7 bases and the V segment lost 5 bases, leaving 7 bases of the junction unmatched. The CDR3 consists of 13 residues. The germline gives CDR1 MNHEY, CDR2 SVGAGI. Here the CDR3 reads CASSKGQAREQYF. The CDR3 DNA sequence: TGTGCCAGCAGTAAGGGACAGGCGCGGGAGCAGTACTTC.

This clone has only a few counts. CDR3 DNA: TGTGCCAGCAGCTTCGGGCGGGAGAGCCTTGATACGCAGTATTTT. Protein: CASSFGRESLDTQYF. V and J are TRBV7-2 and TRBJ2-3; TRBD2 matches 7 bases. CDR3 length: 15 amino acids. V was clipped by 3 bases and J by 6 bases; unmatched bases: 9. Germline values: CDR1 SGHTA, CDR2 FQGNSA.

This rearrangement joins TRBV12-2 to TRBJ2-5; the table's D call TRBD2 went unverified against the DNA. TRBV12-2 is a documented pseudogene. The CDR3 runs to 18 residues. The CDR3, as DNA: TGTGCAAGTCGCTTAGCGCATTCGCGGGAGGGCCGACAAGAGACCCAGTACTTC. As protein: CASRLAHSREGRQETQYF.